The clone carrying this TCR beta chain was observed at least ten times. Its antigen is unknown. CDR1 and CDR2 (germline): SGDLS, YYNGEE. The CDR3 runs 15 residues. Trimming removed 4 bases from V and 4 bases from J, with 16 bases in between. Generation of TCR beta libraries employed quantitative 5'-RACE incorporating molecular barcodes. TCRdb used MiXCR to reprocess the 5' RACE reads, holding one entry per CDR3 protein. This table has around 330,000 distinct CDR3 sequences, under 14% appearing once. This entry belongs to a study of CD8 T cells in ankylosing spondylitis. Study-wide findings and caveats: Significant enrichment of disease-linked clones was reportedly seen in matched ankylosing spondylitis synovial fluid. With a CD8+ phenotype, disease-linked clones were relatively rare in peripheral blood.

This TCR was recovered from a female donor with ankylosing spondylitis or in good health (not recorded which). The rearrangement joins TRBV9 to TRBJ2-3; perhaps TRBD2 as D (7 bases). Specimen: blood, either unsorted or a sorted T cell fraction (not recorded which). The chain's CDR3 is CASSSRGGAADTQYF. CDR3 bases: TGTGCCAGCAGCTCCCGTGGGGGGGCTGCAGATACGCAGTATTTT.